The next 3 T cell receptor beta chains were all read from a single sample in a study of response to subunit inactivated influenza vaccine. Each CDR3 protein is one row after TCRdb ran MiXCR on the RT-PCR reads. Among some 520,000 distinct CDR3 sequences listed, 16% were seen once. The specimen was CD4+ T cells sorted from PBMCs, collected less than 30 months after vaccination. These receptors were taken from a man aged 45 to 75 who received an inactivated influenza vaccine.

The CDR3 nucleotides read TGTGCCAGCAGCGGACAGGGGGCGGGTCAGCCCCAGCATTTT. It encodes CASSGQGAGQPQHF. The rearrangement links TRBV9 to TRBJ1-5; the match to TRBD1 covers 10 bases. The V gene's germline CDR1 is SGDLS and CDR2 YYNGEE. The V and J ends lost 3 bases and 6 bases, in that order; junction bases with no gene match: 3. The CDR3 sequence is 14 residues long.

This clonotype was seen only a few times. The chain recombines TRBV6-1 with TRBJ1-2, with 8 bases matching TRBD1. Germline-derived CDR1 and CDR2 are MNHNS and SASEGT. The CDR3 contains 15 residues. J lost 3 bases, V lost 8 bases, and 11 bases had no gene match. This CDR3 is CASSIGQGNYYGYTF. As DNA, the CDR3 is TGTGCCAGCTCTATTGGACAGGGCAACTACTATGGCTACACCTTC.

J is TRBJ2-7 and V is TRBV20-1, with D maybe TRBD1 (5 bases). Germline V gene data show CDR1 as DFQATT and CDR2 as SNEGSKA (reference sequence). Trimming stripped 4 bases from V and 4 bases from J, with 5 bases between. The CDR3 is 10 amino acids. CDR3 in amino acids: CSATGYEQYF. Written as DNA, the CDR3 is TGCAGTGCTACAGGGTACGAGCAGTACTTC.